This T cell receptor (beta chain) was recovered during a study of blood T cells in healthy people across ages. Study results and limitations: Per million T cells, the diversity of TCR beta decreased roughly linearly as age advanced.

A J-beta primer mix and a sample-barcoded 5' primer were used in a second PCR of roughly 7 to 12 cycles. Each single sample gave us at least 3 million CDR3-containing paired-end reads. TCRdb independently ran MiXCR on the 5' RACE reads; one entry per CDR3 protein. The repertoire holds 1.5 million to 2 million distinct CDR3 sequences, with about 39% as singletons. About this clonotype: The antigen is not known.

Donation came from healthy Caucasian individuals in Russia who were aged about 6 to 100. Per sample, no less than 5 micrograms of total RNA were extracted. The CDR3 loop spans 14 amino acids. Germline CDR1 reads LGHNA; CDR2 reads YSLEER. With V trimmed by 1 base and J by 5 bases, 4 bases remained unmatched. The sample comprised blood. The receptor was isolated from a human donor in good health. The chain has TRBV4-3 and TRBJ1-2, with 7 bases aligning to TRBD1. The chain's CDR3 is CASSQAPQGYGYTF. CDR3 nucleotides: TGCGCCAGCAGCCAAGCTCCACAGGGGTATGGCTACACCTTC.